A single T cell receptor beta chain is shown here with its context. Generated by immunoSEQ multiplex PCR, the TCRdb table keeps only in-frame clones and is missing some. The sample has around 80,000 clones; around 92% are singletons. This sample is part of a study of T cell changes during pregnancy in multiple sclerosis. Germline CDR1 SGHTA, CDR2 FQGNSA. The CDR3 covers 14 residues. Trimming cost V 1 base and J 15 bases, with 20 bases left between them. The specimen was peripheral blood, collected before pregnancy. This clonotype originated in a female donor with multiple sclerosis, enrolled in a pregnancy study. The genes are TRBV7-2 and TRBJ2-3; D might be TRBD2 (7 bases). CDR3 in amino acids: CASSLVSGGGALYF. In DNA, the CDR3 is TGTGCCAGCAGCTTAGTGTCAGGTGGGGGGGCCCTCTATTTT. The whole variable domain, filled in from reference TRBV7-2 and TRBJ2-3, reads GAGVSQSPSNKVTEKGKDVELRCDPISGHTALYWYRQSLGQGLEFLIYFQGNSAPDKSGLPSDRFSAERTGGSVSTLTIQRTQQEDSAVYLCASSLVSGGGALYFGPGTRLTVL.